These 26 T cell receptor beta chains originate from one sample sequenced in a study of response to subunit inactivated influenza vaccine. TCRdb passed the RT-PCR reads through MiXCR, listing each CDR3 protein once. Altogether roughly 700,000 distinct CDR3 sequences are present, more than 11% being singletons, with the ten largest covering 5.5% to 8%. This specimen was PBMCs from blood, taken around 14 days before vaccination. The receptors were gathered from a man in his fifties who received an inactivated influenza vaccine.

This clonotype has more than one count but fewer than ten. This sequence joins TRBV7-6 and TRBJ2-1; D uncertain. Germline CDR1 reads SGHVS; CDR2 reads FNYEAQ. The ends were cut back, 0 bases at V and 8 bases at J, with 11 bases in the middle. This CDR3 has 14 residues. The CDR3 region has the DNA TGTGCCAGCAGCTTAGCTGGGCTCAAGGATGAGCAGTTCTTC. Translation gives CASSLAGLKDEQFF. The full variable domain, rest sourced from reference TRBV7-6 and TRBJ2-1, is GAGVSQSPRYKVTKRGQDVALRCDPISGHVSLYWYRQALGQGPEFLTYFNYEAQQDKSGLPNDRFSAERPEGSISTLTIQRTEQRDSAMYRCASSLAGLKDEQFFGPGTRLTVL.

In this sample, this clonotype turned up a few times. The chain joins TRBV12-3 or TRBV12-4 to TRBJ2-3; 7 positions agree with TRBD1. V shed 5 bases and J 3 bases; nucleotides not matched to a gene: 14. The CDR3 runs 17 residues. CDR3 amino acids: CASSDRVRTQETDTQYF. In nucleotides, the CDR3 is TGTGCCAGCAGTGACAGGGTTCGGACCCAAGAGACAGATACGCAGTATTTT.

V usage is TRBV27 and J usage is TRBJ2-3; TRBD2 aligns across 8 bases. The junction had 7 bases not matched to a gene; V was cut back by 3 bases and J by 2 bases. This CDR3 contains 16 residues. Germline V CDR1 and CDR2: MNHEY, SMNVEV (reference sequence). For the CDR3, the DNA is TGTGCCAGCAGTTTCCTTAGCGGGGCCCACACAGATACGCAGTATTTT. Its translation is CASSFLSGAHTDTQYF.

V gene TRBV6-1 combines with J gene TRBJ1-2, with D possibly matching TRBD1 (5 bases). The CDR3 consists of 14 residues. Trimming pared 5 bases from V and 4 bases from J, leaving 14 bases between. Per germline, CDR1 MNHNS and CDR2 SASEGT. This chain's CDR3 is CASSILDNRYGYTF. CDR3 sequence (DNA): TGTGCCAGCAGTATCCTGGACAACCGCTATGGCTACACCTTC.

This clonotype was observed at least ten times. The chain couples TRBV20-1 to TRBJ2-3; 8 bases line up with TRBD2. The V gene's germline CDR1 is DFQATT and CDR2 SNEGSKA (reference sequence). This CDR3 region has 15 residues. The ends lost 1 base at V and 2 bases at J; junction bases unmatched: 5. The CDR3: CSARVAGINTDTQYF. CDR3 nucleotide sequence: TGCAGTGCTAGAGTAGCGGGAATTAACACAGATACGCAGTATTTT.

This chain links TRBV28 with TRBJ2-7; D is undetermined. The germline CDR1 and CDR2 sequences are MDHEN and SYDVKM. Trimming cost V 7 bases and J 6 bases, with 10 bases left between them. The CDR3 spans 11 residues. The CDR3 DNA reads TGTGCCAGCACACATTATGCCGAGCAGTACTTC. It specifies CASTHYAEQYF. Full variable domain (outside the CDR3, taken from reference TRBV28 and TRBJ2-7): DVKVTQSSRYLVKRTGEKVFLECVQDMDHENMFWYRQDPGLGLRLIYFSYDVKMKEKGDIPEGYSVSREKKERFSLILESASTNQTSMYLCASTHYAEQYFGPGTRLTVT.

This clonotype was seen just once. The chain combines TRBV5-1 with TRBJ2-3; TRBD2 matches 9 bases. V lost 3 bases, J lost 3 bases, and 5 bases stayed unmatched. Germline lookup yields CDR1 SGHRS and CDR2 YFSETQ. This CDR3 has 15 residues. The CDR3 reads CASSSVAGATDTQYF. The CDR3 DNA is TGCGCCAGCAGCTCCGTAGCGGGAGCGACAGATACGCAGTATTTT.

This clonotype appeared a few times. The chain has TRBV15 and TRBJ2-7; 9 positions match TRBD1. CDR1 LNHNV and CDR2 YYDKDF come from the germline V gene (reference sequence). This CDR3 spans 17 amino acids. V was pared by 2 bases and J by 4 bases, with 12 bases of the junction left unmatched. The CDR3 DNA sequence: TGTGCCACCAGCAGACGGGGACAGGGACTCTCTTTTTACGAGCAGTACTTC. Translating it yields CATSRRGQGLSFYEQYF.

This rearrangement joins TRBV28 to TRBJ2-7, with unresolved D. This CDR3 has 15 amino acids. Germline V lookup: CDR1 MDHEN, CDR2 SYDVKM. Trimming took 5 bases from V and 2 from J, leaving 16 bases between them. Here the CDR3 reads CASSPGQNLPYEQYF. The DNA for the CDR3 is TGTGCCAGCAGTCCGGGCCAGAATCTTCCCTACGAGCAGTACTTC.

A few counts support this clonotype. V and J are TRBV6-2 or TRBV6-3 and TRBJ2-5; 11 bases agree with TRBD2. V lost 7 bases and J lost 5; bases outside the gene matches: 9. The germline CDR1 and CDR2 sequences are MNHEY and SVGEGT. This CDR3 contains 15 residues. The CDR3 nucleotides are TGTGCCAGCACACTTAGCGGGAGGGCCGATGAGACCCAGTACTTC. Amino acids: CASTLSGRADETQYF.

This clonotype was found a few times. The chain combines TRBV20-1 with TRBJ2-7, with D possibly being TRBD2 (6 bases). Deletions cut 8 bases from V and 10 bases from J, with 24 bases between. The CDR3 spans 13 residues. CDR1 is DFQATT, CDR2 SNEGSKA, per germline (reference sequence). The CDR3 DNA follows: TGCAGTCCTTTCGGGACTCTCCAGACGGCCCAGTACTTC. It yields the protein CSPFGTLQTAQYF.

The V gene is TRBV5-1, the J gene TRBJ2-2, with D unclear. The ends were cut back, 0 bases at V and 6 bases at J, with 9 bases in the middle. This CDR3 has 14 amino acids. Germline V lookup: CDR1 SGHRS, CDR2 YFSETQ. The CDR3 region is CASSLGSSAGELFF. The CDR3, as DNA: TGCGCCAGCAGCTTGGGCTCTTCCGCCGGGGAGCTGTTTTTT.

The CDR3 reads CASSLRQGDGELFF. The CDR3 DNA follows: TGCGCCAGCAGCTTGAGGCAGGGGGACGGGGAGCTGTTTTTT. The chain uses TRBV5-1 and TRBJ2-2, with TRBD1 matching over 7 bases. V lost 1 base, J lost 7 bases, and 4 bases stayed unmatched. Germline V lookup: CDR1 SGHRS, CDR2 YFSETQ. This CDR3 is built from 14 residues.

CDR3 nucleotide sequence: TGTGCCAGCAGTTTATATGGGGTGGGAAAACTGTTTTTT. Protein: CASSLYGVGKLFF. The V and J genes are TRBV28 and TRBJ1-4; D unresolved. Trimming removed 1 base at V and 10 bases at J, with 10 bases between. The CDR3 sequence is 13 residues long. Germline CDR1 reads MDHEN; CDR2 reads SYDVKM.

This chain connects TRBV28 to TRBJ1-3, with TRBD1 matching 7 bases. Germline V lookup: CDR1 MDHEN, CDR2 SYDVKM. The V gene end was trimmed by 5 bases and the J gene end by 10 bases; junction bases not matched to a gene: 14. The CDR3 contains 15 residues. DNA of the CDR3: TGTGCCAGCAGTGGACAGGCCCGAACTGTTGGGACCATATATTTT. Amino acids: CASSGQARTVGTIYF.

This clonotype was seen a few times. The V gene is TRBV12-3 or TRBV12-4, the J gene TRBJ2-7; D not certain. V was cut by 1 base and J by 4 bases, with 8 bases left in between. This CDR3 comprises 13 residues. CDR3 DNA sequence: TGTGCCAGCAGTTTAGAGACCTCATACGAGCAGTACTTC. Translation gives CASSLETSYEQYF.

In nucleotides, the CDR3 is TGCAGTGCTAGGGGGGACTCGGGGCAAGAGACCCAGTACTTC. Encoded protein: CSARGDSGQETQYF. The rearrangement links TRBV20-1 to TRBJ2-5; weak D call: TRBD2 (6 bases). This CDR3 comprises 14 residues. Trimming took off 3 bases at V and 2 bases at J, with 13 bases between the two ends. In germline, CDR1 is DFQATT, CDR2 SNEGSKA (reference sequence).

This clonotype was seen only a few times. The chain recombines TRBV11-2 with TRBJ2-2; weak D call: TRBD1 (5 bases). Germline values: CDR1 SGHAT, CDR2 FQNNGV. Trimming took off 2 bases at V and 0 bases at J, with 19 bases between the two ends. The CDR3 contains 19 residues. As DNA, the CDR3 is TGTGCCAGCAGCTTATGGCCCCTCACAGGCTCCGCGAACACCGGGGAGCTGTTTTTT. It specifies CASSLWPLTGSANTGELFF.

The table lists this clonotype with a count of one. The CDR3 DNA reads TGTGCCAGCAGCAAGGGACAGGGGTTGGCAAAGGAAAAACTGTTTTTT. As protein: CASSKGQGLAKEKLFF. This chain uses TRBV7-9 with TRBJ1-4, with TRBD1 identical over 10 bases. The V segment lost 5 bases and the J segment 8 bases; nucleotides outside the gene matches: 11. The CDR3 is 16 residues long. Germline values: CDR1 SEHNR, CDR2 FQNEAQ (reference sequence).

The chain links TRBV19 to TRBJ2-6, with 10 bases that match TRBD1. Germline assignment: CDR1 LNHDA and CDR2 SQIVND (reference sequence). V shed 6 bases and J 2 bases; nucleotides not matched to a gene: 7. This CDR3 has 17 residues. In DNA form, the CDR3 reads TGTGCCAGTAGATCGGGACAGGGGCAAGCTGGGGCCAACGTCCTGACTTTC. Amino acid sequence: CASRSGQGQAGANVLTF.

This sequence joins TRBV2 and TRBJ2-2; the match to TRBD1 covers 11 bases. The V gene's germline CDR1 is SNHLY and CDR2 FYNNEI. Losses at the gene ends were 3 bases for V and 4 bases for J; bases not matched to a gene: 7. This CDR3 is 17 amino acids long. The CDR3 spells CASSDPGQGASTGELFF. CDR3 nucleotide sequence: TGTGCCAGCAGTGACCCTGGACAGGGGGCGAGCACCGGGGAGCTGTTTTTT.

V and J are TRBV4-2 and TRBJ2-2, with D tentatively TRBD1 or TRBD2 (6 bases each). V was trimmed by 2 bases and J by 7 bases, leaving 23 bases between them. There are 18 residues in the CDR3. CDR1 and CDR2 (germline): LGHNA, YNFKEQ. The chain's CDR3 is CASSQIPGGGPRLGELFF. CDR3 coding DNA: TGTGCCAGCAGCCAAATCCCGGGTGGGGGGCCTCGGCTCGGGGAGCTGTTTTTT.

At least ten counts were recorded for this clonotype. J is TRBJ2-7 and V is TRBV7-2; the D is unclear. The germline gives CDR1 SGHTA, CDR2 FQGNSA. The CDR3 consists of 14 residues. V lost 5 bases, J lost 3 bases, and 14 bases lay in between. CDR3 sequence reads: CASSQNPLGYEQYF. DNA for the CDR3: TGTGCCAGCAGCCAAAACCCGCTAGGCTACGAGCAGTACTTC.

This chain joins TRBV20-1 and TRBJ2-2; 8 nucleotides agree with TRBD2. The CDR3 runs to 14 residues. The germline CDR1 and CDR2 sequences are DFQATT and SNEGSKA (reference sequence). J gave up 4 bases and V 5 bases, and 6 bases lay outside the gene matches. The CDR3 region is CSARVAGFTGELFF. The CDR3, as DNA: TGCAGTGCTCGGGTAGCGGGATTCACCGGGGAGCTGTTTTTT.

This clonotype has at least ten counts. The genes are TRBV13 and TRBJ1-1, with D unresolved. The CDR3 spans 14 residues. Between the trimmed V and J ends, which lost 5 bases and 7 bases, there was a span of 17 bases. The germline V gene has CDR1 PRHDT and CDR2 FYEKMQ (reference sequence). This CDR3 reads CASSPWTPRNEAFF. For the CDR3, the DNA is TGTGCCAGCAGCCCATGGACCCCCCGGAATGAAGCTTTCTTT.

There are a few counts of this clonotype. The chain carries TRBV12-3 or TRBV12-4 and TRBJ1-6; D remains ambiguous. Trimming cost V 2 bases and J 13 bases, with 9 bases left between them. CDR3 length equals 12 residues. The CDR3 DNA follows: TGTGCCAGCAGTTTACCCCCGGGGCCCCTCCACTTT. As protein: CASSLPPGPLHF.